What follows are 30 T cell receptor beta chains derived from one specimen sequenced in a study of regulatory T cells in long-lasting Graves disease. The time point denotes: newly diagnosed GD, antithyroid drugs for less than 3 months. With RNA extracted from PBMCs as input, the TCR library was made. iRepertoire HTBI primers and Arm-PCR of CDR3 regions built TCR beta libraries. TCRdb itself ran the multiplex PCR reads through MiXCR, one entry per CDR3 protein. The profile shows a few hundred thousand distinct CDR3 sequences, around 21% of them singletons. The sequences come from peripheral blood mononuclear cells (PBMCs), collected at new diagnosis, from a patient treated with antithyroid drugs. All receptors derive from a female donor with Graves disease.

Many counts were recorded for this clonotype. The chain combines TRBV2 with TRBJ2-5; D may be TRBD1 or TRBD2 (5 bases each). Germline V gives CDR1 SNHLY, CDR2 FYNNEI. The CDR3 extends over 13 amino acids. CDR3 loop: CASSGRGGETQYF. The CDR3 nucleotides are TGTGCGTCAAGTGGTAGGGGCGGGGAGACCCAGTACTTC.

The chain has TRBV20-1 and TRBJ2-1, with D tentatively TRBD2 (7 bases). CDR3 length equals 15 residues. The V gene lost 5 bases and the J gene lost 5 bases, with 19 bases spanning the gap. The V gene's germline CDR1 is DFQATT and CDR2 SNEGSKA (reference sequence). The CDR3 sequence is CSAPRVPGGNNEQFF. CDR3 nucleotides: TGCAGTGCTCCGAGGGTACCGGGGGGCAACAATGAGCAGTTCTTC.

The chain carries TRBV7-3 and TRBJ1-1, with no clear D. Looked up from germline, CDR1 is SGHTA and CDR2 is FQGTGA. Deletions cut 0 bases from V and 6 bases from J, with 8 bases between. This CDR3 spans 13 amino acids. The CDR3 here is CASSLTIRAEAFF. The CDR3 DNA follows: TGTGCCAGCAGCTTAACCATTCGGGCTGAAGCTTTCTTT.

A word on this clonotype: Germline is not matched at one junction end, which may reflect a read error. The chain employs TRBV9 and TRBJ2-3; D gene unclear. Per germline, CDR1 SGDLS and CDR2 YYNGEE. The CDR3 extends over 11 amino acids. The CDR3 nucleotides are TGTGCCGGCAGCGTGGAAGATACGCAGTATTTT. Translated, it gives CAGSVEDTQYF.

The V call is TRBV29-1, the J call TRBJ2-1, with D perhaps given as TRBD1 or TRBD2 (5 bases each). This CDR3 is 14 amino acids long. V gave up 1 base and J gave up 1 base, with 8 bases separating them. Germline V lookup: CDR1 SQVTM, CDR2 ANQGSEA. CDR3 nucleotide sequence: TGCAGCGTTGAAGGGGACCCTTCCTACAATGAGCAGTTCTTC. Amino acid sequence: CSVEGDPSYNEQFF.

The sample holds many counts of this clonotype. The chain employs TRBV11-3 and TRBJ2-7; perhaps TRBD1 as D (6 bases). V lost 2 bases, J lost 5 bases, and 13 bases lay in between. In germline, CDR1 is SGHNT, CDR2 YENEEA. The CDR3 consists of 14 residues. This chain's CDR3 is CASSLSGGPHEQYF. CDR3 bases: TGTGCCAGCAGCTTAAGTGGGGGCCCCCACGAGCAGTACTTC.

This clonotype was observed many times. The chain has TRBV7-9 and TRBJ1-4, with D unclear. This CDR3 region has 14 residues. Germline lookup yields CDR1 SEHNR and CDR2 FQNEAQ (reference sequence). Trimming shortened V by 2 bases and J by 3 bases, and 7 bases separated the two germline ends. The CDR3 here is CASSLSRSNEKLFF. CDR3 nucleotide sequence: TGTGCCAGCAGCTTATCCCGGTCTAATGAAAAACTGTTTTTT.

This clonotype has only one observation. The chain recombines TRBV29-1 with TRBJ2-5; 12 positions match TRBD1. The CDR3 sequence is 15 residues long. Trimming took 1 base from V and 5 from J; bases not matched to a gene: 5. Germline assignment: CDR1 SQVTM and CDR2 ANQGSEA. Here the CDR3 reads CSVEVGTGGFETQYF. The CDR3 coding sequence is TGCAGCGTTGAAGTCGGGACAGGGGGCTTCGAGACCCAGTACTTC.

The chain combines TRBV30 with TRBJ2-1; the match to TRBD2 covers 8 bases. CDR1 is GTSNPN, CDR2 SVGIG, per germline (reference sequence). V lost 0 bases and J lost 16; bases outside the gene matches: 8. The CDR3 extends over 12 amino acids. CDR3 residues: CAWSVSPGGVFF. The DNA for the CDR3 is TGTGCCTGGAGTGTTAGTCCGGGGGGGGTCTTCTTC.

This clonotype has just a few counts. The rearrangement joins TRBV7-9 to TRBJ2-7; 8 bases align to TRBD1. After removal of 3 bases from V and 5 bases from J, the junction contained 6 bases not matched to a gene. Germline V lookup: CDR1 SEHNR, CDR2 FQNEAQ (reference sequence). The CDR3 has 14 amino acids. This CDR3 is CASSFTGTGDEQYF. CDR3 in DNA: TGTGCCAGCAGCTTTACCGGGACAGGTGACGAGCAGTACTTC. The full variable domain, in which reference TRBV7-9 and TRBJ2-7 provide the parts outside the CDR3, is DTGVSQNPRHKITKRGQNVTFRCDPISEHNRLYWYRQTLGQGPEFLTYFQNEAQLEKSRLLSDRFSAERPKGSFSTLEIQRTEQGDSAMYLCASSFTGTGDEQYFGPGTRLTVT.

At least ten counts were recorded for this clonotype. The CDR3 sequence is CASSKGQGMVLSNQPQHF. CDR3 DNA: TGTGCCAGCAGTAAGGGACAGGGGATGGTTCTTAGCAATCAGCCCCAGCATTTT. V is TRBV6-1 and J is TRBJ1-5, with 10 bases fitting TRBD1. From germline, CDR1 is MNHNS and CDR2 SASEGT. Trimming took 5 bases from V and 0 from J; bases not matched to a gene: 10. This CDR3 is built from 18 residues.

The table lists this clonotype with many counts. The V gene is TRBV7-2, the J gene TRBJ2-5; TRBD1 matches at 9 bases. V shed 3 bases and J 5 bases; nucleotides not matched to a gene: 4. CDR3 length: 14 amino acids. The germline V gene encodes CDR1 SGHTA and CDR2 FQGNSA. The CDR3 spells CASSLGQGTETQYF. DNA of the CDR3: TGTGCCAGCAGCTTGGGACAGGGCACGGAGACCCAGTACTTC.

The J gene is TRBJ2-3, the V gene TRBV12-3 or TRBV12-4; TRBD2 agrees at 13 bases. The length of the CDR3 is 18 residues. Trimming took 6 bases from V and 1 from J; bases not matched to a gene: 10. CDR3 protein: CASSQDGGLAGGTDTQYF. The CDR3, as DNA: TGTGCCAGCAGCCAAGATGGCGGACTAGCGGGGGGCACAGATACGCAGTATTTT.

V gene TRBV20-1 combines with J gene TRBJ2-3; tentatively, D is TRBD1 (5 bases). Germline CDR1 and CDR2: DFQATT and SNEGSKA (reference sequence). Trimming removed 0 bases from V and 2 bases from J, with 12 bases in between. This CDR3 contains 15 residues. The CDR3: CSAREQVASTDTQYF. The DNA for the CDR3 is TGCAGTGCTAGAGAACAGGTTGCCTCCACAGATACGCAGTATTTT.

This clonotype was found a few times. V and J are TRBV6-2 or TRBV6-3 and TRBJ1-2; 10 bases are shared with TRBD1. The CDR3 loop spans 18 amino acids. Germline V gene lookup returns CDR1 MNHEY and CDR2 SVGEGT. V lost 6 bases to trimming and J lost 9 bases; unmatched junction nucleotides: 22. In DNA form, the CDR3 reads TGTGCCAGCAGGAGGGGCGGACAGGGGGGGATGATTCTATCTAGCTACACCTTC. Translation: CASRRGGQGGMILSSYTF.

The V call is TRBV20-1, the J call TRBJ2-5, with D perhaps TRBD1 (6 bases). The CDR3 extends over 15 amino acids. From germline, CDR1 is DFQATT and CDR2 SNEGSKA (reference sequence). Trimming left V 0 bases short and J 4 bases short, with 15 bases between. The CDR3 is CSARDGAGAGETQYF. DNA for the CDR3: TGCAGTGCTAGAGATGGGGCAGGGGCGGGAGAGACCCAGTACTTC.

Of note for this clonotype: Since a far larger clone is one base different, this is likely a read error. As DNA, the CDR3 is TGTGCCAGCAGTTTGGGCGGCTGGGGGGGGTACAATGAGCAGTACTTC. Protein sequence: CASSLGGWGGYNEQYF. The chain couples TRBV6-5 to TRBJ2-7, with TRBD2 matching over 7 bases. Germline V gene lookup returns CDR1 MNHEY and CDR2 SVGAGI. J gave up 7 bases and V 4 bases, and 16 bases lay outside the gene matches. CDR3 length: 16 residues.

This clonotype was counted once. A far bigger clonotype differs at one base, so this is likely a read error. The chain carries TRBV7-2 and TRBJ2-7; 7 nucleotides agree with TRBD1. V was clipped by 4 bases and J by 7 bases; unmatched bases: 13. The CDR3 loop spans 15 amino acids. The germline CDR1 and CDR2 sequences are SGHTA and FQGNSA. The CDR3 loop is CASSSRGRGYNEQYF. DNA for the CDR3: TGTGCCAGCAGCTCGAGGGGGCGCGGATACAATGAGCAGTACTTC.

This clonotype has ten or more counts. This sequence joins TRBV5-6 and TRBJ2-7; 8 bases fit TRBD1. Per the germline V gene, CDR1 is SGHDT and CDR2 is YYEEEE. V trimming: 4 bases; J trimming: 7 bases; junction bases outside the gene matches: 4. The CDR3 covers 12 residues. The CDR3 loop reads CASSLRDREQYF. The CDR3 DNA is TGTGCCAGCAGCCTCCGGGACAGGGAGCAGTACTTC.

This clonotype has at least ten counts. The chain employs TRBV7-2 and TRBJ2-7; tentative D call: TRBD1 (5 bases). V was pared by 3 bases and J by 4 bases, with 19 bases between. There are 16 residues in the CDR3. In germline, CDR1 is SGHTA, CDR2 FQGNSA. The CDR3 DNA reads TGTGCCAGCAGCTTCGCCCAGGGCCCGTCCGTTTACGAGCAGTACTTC. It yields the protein CASSFAQGPSVYEQYF.

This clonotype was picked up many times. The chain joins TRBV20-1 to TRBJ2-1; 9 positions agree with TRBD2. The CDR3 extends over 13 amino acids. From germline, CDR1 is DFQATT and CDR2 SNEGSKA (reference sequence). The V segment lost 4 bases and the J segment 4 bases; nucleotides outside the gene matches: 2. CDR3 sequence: CSATSGGYNEQFF. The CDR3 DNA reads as TGCAGTGCTACCAGCGGGGGGTACAATGAGCAGTTCTTC.

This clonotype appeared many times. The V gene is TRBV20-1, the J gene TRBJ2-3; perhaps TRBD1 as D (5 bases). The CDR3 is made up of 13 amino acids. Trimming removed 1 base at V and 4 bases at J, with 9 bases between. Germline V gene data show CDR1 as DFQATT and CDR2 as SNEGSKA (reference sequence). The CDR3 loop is CSARAGSPDTQYF. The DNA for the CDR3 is TGCAGTGCTAGAGCAGGGTCCCCAGATACGCAGTATTTT.

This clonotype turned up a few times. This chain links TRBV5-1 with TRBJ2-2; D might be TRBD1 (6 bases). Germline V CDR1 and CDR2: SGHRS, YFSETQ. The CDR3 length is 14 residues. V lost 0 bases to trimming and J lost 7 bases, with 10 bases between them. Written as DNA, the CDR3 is TGCGCCAGCAGCTTGGGCCTACAGGGCGGGGAGCTGTTTTTT. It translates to CASSLGLQGGELFF.

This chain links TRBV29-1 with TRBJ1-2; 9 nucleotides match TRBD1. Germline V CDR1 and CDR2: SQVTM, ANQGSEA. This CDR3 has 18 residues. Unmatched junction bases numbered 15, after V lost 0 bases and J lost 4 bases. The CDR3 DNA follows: TGCAGCGTTGAAGATTGGGTCGGGGACAGGGATGCTGGCTATGGCTACACCTTC. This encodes CSVEDWVGDRDAGYGYTF.

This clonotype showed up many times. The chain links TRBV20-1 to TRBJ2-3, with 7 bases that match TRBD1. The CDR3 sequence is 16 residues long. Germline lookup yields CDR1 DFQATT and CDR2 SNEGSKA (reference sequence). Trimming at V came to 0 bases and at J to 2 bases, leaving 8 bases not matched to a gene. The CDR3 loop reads CSARDLLTGITDTQYF. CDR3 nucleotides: TGCAGTGCTAGAGATCTTTTGACAGGGATCACAGATACGCAGTATTTT.

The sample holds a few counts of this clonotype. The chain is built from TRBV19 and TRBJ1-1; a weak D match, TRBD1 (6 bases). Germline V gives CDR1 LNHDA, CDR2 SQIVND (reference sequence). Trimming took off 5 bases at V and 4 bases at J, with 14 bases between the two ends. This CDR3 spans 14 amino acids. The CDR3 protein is CASSYRVTSTEAFF. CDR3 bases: TGTGCCAGTAGTTACAGGGTGACGAGCACTGAAGCTTTCTTT.

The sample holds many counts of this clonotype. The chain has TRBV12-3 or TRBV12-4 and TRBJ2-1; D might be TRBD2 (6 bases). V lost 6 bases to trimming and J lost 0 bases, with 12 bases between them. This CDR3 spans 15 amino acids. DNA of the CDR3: TGTGCCAGCAGCGAGCGGGTTAGCTCCTACAATGAGCAGTTCTTC. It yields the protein CASSERVSSYNEQFF.

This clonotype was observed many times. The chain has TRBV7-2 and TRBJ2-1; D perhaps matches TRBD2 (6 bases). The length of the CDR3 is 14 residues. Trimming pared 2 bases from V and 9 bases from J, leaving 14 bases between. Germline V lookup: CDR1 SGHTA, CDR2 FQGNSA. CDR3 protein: CASSLSGGLGEQFF. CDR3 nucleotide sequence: TGTGCCAGCAGCTTATCCGGGGGTTTGGGTGAGCAGTTCTTC.

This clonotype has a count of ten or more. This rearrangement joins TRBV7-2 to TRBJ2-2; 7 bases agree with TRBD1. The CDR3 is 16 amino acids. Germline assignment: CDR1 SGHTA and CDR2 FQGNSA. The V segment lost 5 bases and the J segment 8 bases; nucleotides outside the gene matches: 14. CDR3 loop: CASSPSAGTVMGELFF. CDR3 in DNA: TGTGCCAGCAGCCCCAGCGCCGGGACAGTGATGGGGGAGCTGTTTTTT.

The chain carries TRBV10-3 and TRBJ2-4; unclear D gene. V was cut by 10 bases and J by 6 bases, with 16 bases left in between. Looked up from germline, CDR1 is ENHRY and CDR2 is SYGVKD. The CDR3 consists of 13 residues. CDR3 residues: CASRPDSGNIQYF. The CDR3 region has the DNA TGTGCCAGCAGACCTGATTCGGGAAACATTCAGTACTTC.